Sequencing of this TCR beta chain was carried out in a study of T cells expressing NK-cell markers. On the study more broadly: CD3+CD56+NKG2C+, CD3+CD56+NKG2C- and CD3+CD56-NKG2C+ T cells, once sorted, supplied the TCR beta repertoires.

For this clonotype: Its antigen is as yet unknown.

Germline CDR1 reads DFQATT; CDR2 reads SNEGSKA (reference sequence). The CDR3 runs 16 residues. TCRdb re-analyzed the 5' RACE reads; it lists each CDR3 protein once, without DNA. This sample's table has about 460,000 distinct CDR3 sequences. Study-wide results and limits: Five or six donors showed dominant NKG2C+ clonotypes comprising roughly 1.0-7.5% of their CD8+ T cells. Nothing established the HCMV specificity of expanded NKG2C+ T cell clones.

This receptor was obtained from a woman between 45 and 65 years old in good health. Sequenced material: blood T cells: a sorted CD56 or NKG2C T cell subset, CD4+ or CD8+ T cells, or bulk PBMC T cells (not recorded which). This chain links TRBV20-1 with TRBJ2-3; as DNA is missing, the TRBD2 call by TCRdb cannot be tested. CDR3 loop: CSARTGGGRALDTQYF.